The 9 T cell receptor beta chains given below trace back to one sample, sequenced in a study of T cell responses to AZD1222 COVID-19 vaccine. TCRdb's table, derived via immunoSEQ multiplex PCR, lists solely in-frame clones and lacks some. The data hold about 94,000 clones, with around nine tenths observed a single time. The material was peripheral blood, obtained on day 0 of AZD1222 vaccination. These TCRs come from an adult in good health.

The rearrangement links TRBV6-4 to TRBJ2-3, with D possibly being TRBD2 (6 bases). V was trimmed by 6 bases and J by 1 base, leaving 17 bases between them. In germline, CDR1 is MRHNA, CDR2 SNTAGT. The CDR3 totals 16 residues. CDR3 nucleotide sequence: TGTGCCAGCAGCCCTCTGGGACTCGGGGGCACAGATACGCAGTATTTT. It yields the protein CASSPLGLGGTDTQYF.

The J gene is TRBJ1-1, the V gene TRBV21-1; the table's D call of TRBD1 was not tested on the DNA. TRBV21-1 is a recognized pseudogene. The CDR3 extends over 13 amino acids. The CDR3 loop reads CASSFTPNTEAFF. DNA for the CDR3: TGTGCCAGCAGCTTCACACCGAACACTGAAGCTTTCTTT.

The chain carries TRBV5-1 and TRBJ1-4; D not certain. This CDR3 comprises 15 residues. The V end lost 0 bases, the J end lost 0 bases, and 6 bases lay between the germline ends. In germline, CDR1 is SGHRS, CDR2 YFSETQ. CDR3 nucleotide sequence: TGCGCCAGCAGCTTGGGGGGTGCAACTAATGAAAAACTGTTTTTT. This codes for CASSLGGATNEKLFF.

This sequence joins TRBV27 and TRBJ2-7; the match to TRBD2 covers 7 bases. CDR3 size: 14 residues. Germline V gives CDR1 MNHEY, CDR2 SMNVEV (reference sequence). Trimming took 3 bases from V and 6 from J; bases not matched to a gene: 8. The CDR3 loop is CASSFRDYPGEQYF. The CDR3 region has the DNA TGTGCCAGCAGTTTCCGGGACTACCCGGGCGAGCAGTACTTC.

This chain links TRBV18 with TRBJ2-7; maybe TRBD1 (6 bases). The CDR3 is made up of 13 amino acids. The V gene's germline CDR1 is KGHSH and CDR2 LQKENI. The V end lost 3 bases, the J end lost 5 bases, and 11 bases lay between the germline ends. This chain's CDR3 is CASSPTAGDEQYF. DNA for the CDR3: TGTGCCAGCTCACCTACGGCAGGGGACGAGCAGTACTTC.

The gene calls are TRBV4-2 and TRBJ2-5; D is undetermined. The CDR3 contains 14 residues. CDR1 and CDR2 (germline): LGHNA, YNFKEQ. With 4 bases removed from V and 0 bases from J, the gap between germline ends came to 9 bases. CDR3 protein: CASSPHQYQETQYF. CDR3 nucleotide sequence: TGTGCCAGCAGCCCGCACCAGTACCAAGAGACCCAGTACTTC.

The V call is TRBV19, the J call TRBJ1-1; TRBD1 agrees at 8 bases. Germline V lookup: CDR1 LNHDA, CDR2 SQIVND (reference sequence). The length of the CDR3 is 17 residues. V was clipped by 3 bases and J by 0 bases; unmatched bases: 9. The CDR3 nucleotides read TGTGCCAGTAGTATTGGGGTTCGACAGGGGATGAACACTGAAGCTTTCTTT. This translates into CASSIGVRQGMNTEAFF.

The chain recombines TRBV25-1 with TRBJ1-1; D not certain. The V end was cut by 4 bases, the J end by 1 base, with 7 bases between. The CDR3 is 13 residues long. Looked up from germline, CDR1 is MGHDK and CDR2 is SYGVNS. CDR3 DNA sequence: TGTGCCAGCAGTGTTCAACAGAACACTGAAGCTTTCTTT. Its protein product is CASSVQQNTEAFF.

The J gene is TRBJ1-3, the V gene TRBV9, with unresolved D. V dropped 2 bases and J dropped 0 bases, with 18 bases sitting between them. Per the germline V gene, CDR1 is SGDLS and CDR2 is YYNGEE. The CDR3 is 18 residues long. The CDR3 loop is CASSVQAIPANSGNTIYF. In nucleotides, the CDR3 is TGTGCCAGCAGCGTTCAGGCGATCCCGGCCAACTCTGGAAACACCATATATTTT.